This T cell receptor (beta chain) was captured by sequencing in a study of human T cells and chemical hapten exposure. In the study overall: An area of 2 cm by less than 2.5 cm on upper inner arm skin received 2% DPC for sensitization. Patients' scalps got diphenylcyclopropenone weekly throughout the roughly 25-week study. Whole-study results and caveats: Expanded TCRs made up significantly more big CDR3 similarity clusters than controls did. Every donor had alopecia, and their immune response may therefore differ from healthy people's.

Germline V gene data show CDR1 as SEHNR and CDR2 as FQNEAQ (reference sequence). Trimming removed 5 bases from V and 4 bases from J, with 23 bases in between. The CDR3 spans 18 residues. Regarding time point: pre-sensitization, week 0. Treatment reported: therapeutic diphenylcyclopropenone sensitization with weekly scalp DPC. One entry per CDR3 protein, called by TCRdb with MiXCR from the RACE reads. This table has about 92,000 distinct CDR3 sequences, 9.6% appearing once. This clonotype occurred many times. Antigen unknown. The material was whole blood, obtained in connection with sensitization to the hapten diphenylcyclopropenone (DPC). This clonotype was obtained from a woman aged 40 to 50 with alopecia areata. Some clones in this sample may be carry-over from other donors' samples. The chain combines TRBV7-9 with TRBJ2-2; D is possibly TRBD2 (5 bases). Here the CDR3 DNA reads TGTGCCAGCAGCCCACTAGAGTGGGCCACAATGGGCACCGGGGAGCTGTTTTTT. It codes for CASSPLEWATMGTGELFF.